Presented here are 8 T cell receptor beta chains from one specimen sequenced in a study of T-cell memory formation after mild COVID-19. TCRdb itself ran the 5' RACE reads through MiXCR, one entry per CDR3 protein. Here the sample spans approximately 500,000 distinct CDR3 sequences, around 27% being singletons. The sample consisted of PBMCs or a T cell subset sorted from them (not recorded which). These receptors were obtained from an adult woman who had mild COVID-19 (a few samples of this study predate the infection). Cell type and time point are not known.

In its sample, this clonotype was seen once. V usage is TRBV10-3 and J usage is TRBJ2-7; 10 bases are a match to TRBD1. This CDR3 has 14 residues. V trimming: 6 bases; J trimming: 6 bases; junction bases outside the gene matches: 8. Germline CDR1 reads ENHRY; CDR2 reads SYGVKD. CDR3 in DNA: TGTGCCATCAGGGACGACAGGGGGCCCCTCGAGCAGTACTTC. Its translation: CAIRDDRGPLEQYF.

The chain employs TRBV20-1 and TRBJ1-5; 10 nucleotides agree with TRBD1. The germline gives CDR1 DFQATT, CDR2 SNEGSKA (reference sequence). V was clipped by 3 bases and J by 4 bases; unmatched bases: 9. CDR3 length: 16 residues. The CDR3 nucleotides are TGCAGTGCTAGGGGACAGGGGCAGGCCTTGAATCAGCCCCAGCATTTT. This encodes CSARGQGQALNQPQHF.

This clonotype was counted ten times or more. This chain's CDR3 is CASSLGLGWDTQYF. DNA of the CDR3: TGTGCCAGCAGCTTAGGCTTGGGGTGGGATACGCAGTATTTT. This rearrangement joins TRBV7-2 to TRBJ2-3; no clear D gene. V was trimmed by 1 base and J by 6 bases, leaving 11 bases between them. This CDR3 is built from 14 residues. Germline V lookup: CDR1 SGHTA, CDR2 FQGNSA.

The chain uses TRBV6-5 and TRBJ2-6; TRBD1 matches 8 bases. Germline CDR1 MNHEY, CDR2 SVGAGI. V lost 6 bases to trimming and J lost 0 bases; unmatched junction nucleotides: 10. The CDR3 totals 18 residues. CDR3 DNA: TGTGCCAGCAGAACGACAGGGGCCTCCAGCTCTGGGGCCAACGTCCTGACTTTC. It specifies CASRTTGASSSGANVLTF.

This clonotype was counted a few times. The rearrangement joins TRBV6-5 to TRBJ2-3; no definite D call. Germline values: CDR1 MNHEY, CDR2 SVGAGI. This CDR3 region has 13 residues. V lost 8 bases and J lost 6, with 15 bases in between. The DNA of the CDR3 is TGTGCCAGCGGAAGATTGACTCGGGATACGCAGTATTTT. This gives the protein CASGRLTRDTQYF.

This chain connects TRBV29-1 to TRBJ1-5; 7 positions agree with TRBD1. Germline CDR1 is SQVTM and CDR2 is ANQGSEA. Unmatched junction bases numbered 3, after V lost 4 bases and J lost 0 bases. The CDR3 spans 14 residues. In DNA, the CDR3 is TGCAGCGTTGCAGACAGGGATAGCAATCAGCCCCAGCATTTT. It specifies CSVADRDSNQPQHF.

The rearrangement links TRBV12-3 or TRBV12-4 to TRBJ2-1, with 12 bases lining up with TRBD2. The CDR3 consists of 16 residues. J gave up 0 bases and V 10 bases, and 7 bases lay outside the gene matches. CDR3 DNA: TGTGCCACCACGGGGGGACTAGCGGGCTCCTACAATGAGCAGTTCTTC. Encoded protein: CATTGGLAGSYNEQFF.

The chain employs TRBV2 and TRBJ2-5, with D uncertain. CDR1 and CDR2 (germline): SNHLY, FYNNEI. V gave up 1 base and J gave up 0 bases, with 6 bases separating them. This CDR3 contains 14 residues. The CDR3, as DNA: TGTGCCAGCAGTGAAGAGTGGTACCAAGAGACCCAGTACTTC. It yields the protein CASSEEWYQETQYF.